Below, one T cell receptor (beta chain) is given with its context. The antigen remains unidentified. Second-dose recipients at about 4 or about 12 weeks were treated as one pooled group. The sample belongs to a study of T cell responses to AZD1222 COVID-19 vaccine. Study-wide points: Compared with day 0, the breadth and depth of the Spike-specific TCR repertoire rose significantly after two doses of AZD1222. Spike was spanned by vaccine-associated CD4 TCRs, with dominance at 160-218 and 743-854. Possibly, clonal diversity was underestimated; donors were largely white British and included more females.

Libraries were prepared by immunoSEQ multiplex PCR; TCRdb keeps only in-frame clonotypes and omits some of them. The repertoire consists of about 110,000 clones, with approximately 90% occurring once and the leading ten covering 15%. The V end lost 7 bases, the J end lost 10 bases, and 17 bases lay between the germline ends. This CDR3 region has 14 residues. CDR1 is SGHAT and CDR2 is FQNNGV in the germline V gene. Sequenced here: peripheral blood, sampled 28 days after the second AZD1222 dose. This sequence joins TRBV11-2 and TRBJ1-6, with D hard to call. The sequence derives from an adult who received the AZD1222 COVID-19 vaccine. The CDR3 sequence is CASTSNRERSPLHF. The CDR3 region has the DNA TGTGCCAGCACCTCTAATAGAGAGAGATCACCCCTCCACTTT.